The subject of this entry is one T cell receptor (beta chain). A read error is possible here, since a much larger clone lies one base away. The CDR3 does not end in the conserved phenylalanine or tryptophan, so this is likely a read error. TCR beta VDJ and CDR3 profiles were obtained from a genomic DNA template. TCRdb passed the reads through MiXCR, listing each CDR3 protein once. This sample yields some 190,000 distinct CDR3 sequences, of which around 45% are seen a single time; under 3% belongs to the top ten. This sample was included in a study of CD8+CD57+ T cells in acquired aplastic anemia. This CDR3 contains 15 residues. Trimming removed 10 bases at V and 3 bases at J, with 20 bases between. In germline, CDR1 is ENHRY, CDR2 SYGVKD.

V usage is TRBV10-3 and J usage is TRBJ2-3; D not certain. This receptor was taken from a human donor in good health. The source material was sorted CD4+, CD8+, or CD8+CD57+ T cells (not recorded which) from PBMCs. The CDR3 nucleotides read TGTGCCACTTCCTTTAGGGCTTATGAAACAGATACGCAGTATTCT. Its translation: CATSFRAYETDTQYS.